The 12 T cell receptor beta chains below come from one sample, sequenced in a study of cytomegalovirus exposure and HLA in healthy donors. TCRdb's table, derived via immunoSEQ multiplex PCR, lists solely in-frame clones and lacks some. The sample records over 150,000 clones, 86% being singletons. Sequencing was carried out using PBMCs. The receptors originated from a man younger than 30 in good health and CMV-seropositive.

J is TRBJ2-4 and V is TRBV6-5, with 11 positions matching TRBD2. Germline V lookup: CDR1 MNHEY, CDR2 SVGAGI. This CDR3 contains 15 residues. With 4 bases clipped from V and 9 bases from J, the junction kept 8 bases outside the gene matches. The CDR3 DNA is TGTGCCAGCAGTTCCACTAGCGGGGGACCTGTCATTCAGTACTTC. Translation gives CASSSTSGGPVIQYF.

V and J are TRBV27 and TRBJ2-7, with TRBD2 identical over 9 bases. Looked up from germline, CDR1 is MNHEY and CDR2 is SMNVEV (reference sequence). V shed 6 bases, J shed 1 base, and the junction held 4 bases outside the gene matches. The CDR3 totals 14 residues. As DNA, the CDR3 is TGTGCCAGCAGGCTGACTAGCGGATCCTACGAGCAGTACTTC. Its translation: CASRLTSGSYEQYF.

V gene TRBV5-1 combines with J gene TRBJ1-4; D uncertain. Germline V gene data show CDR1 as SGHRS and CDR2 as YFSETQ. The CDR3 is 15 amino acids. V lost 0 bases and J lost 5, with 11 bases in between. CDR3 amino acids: CASSLAAGINEKLFF. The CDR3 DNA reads TGCGCCAGCAGCTTGGCAGCAGGTATCAATGAAAAACTGTTTTTT. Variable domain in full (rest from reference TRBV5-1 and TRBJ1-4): KAGVTQTPRYLIKTRGQQVTLSCSPISGHRSVSWYQQTPGQGLQFLFEYFSETQRNKGNFPGRFSGRQFSNSRSEMNVSTLELGDSALYLCASSLAAGINEKLFFGSGTQLSVL.

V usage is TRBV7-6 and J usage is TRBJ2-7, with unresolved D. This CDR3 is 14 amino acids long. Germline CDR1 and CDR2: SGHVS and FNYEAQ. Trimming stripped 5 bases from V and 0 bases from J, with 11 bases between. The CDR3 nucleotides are TGTGCCAGCAGCCCCGTACAACCCTCCTACGAGCAGTACTTC. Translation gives CASSPVQPSYEQYF.

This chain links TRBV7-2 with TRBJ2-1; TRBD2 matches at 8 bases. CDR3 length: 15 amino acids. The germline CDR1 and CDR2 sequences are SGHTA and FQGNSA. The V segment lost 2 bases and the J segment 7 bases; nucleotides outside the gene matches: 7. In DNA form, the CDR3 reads TGTGCCAGCAGCTTAACGGGAGGGTTGGGAAATGAGCAGTTCTTC. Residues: CASSLTGGLGNEQFF.

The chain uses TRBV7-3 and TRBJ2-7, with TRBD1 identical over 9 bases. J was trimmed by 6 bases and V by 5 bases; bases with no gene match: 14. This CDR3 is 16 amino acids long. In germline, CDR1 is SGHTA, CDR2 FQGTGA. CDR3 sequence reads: CASSPTPGQGIGEQYF. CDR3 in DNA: TGTGCCAGCAGCCCCACACCGGGACAGGGAATTGGCGAGCAGTACTTC.

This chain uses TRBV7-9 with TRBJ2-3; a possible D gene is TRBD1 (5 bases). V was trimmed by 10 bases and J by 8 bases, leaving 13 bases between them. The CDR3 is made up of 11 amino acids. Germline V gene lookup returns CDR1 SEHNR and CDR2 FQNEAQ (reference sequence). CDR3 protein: CANLDSGTQYF. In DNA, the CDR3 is TGTGCCAACCTCGACAGTGGTACGCAGTATTTT.

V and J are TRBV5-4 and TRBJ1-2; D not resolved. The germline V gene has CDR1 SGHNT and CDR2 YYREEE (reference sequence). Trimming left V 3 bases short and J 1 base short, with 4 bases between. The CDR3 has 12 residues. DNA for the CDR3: TGTGCCAGCAGCTCCAATAACTATGGCTACACCTTC. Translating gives CASSSNNYGYTF.

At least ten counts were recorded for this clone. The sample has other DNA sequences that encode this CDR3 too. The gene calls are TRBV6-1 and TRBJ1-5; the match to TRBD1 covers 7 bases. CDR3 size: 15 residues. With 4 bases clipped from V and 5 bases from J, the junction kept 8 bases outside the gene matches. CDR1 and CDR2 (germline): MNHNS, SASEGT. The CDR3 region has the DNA TGTGCCAGCAGTGTTGGACAGGCCGGGTATCAGCCCCAGCATTTT. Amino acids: CASSVGQAGYQPQHF.

CDR3 nucleotides: TGTGCCAGCAGCTTAGGAGGATGGAATGAGCAGTTCTTC. Its protein product is CASSLGGWNEQFF. This sequence joins TRBV11-2 and TRBJ2-1; D is unclear. Per germline, CDR1 SGHAT and CDR2 FQNNGV. V was shortened by 1 base and J by 7 bases, with 8 bases between the two germline ends. This CDR3 comprises 13 residues. Complete variable domain (other parts from reference TRBV11-2 and TRBJ2-1): EAGVAQSPRYKIIEKRQSVAFWCNPISGHATLYWYQQILGQGPKLLIQFQNNGVVDDSQLPKDRFSAERLKGVDSTLKIQPAKLEDSAVYLCASSLGGWNEQFFGPGTRLTVL.

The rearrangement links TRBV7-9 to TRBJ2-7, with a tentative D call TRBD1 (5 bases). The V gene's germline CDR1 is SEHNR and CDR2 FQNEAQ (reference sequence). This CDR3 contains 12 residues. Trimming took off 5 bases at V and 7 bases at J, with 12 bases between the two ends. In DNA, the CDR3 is TGTGCCAGCAGCAAGGGGTCGGGTGAGCAGTACTTC. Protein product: CASSKGSGEQYF.

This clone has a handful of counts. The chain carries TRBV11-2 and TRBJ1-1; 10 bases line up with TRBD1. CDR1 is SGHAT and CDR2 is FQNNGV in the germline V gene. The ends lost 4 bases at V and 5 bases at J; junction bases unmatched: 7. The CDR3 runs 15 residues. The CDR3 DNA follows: TGTGCCAGCAGCTCAATGGGACAGGGGACAACTGAAGCTTTCTTT. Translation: CASSSMGQGTTEAFF.